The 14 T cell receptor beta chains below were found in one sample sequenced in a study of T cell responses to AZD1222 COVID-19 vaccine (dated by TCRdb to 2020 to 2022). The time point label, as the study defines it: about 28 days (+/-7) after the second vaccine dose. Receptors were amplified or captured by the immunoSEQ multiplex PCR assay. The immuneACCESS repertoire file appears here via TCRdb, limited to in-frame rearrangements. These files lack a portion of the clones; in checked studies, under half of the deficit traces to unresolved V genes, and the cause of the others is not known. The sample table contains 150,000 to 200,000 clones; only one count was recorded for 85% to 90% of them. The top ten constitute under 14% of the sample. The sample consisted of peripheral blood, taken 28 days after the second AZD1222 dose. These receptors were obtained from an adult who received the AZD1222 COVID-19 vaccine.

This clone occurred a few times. CDR3 sequence: CASSYSGGREQYF. The CDR3 nucleotides are TGTGCCAGCAGTTACAGCGGGGGAAGAGAGCAGTACTTC. The chain employs TRBV27 and TRBJ2-7, with 8 bases matching TRBD2. Trimming took 4 bases from V and 7 from J; bases not matched to a gene: 6. CDR1 and CDR2 (germline): MNHEY, SMNVEV (reference sequence). This CDR3 is built from 13 residues.

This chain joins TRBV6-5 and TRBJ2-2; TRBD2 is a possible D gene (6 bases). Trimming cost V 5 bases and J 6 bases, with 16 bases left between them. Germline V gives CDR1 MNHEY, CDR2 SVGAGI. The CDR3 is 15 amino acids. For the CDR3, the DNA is TGTGCCAGCAGTCTGCGCGGGGAACGGTCCGGGGAGCTGTTTTTT. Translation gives CASSLRGERSGELFF.

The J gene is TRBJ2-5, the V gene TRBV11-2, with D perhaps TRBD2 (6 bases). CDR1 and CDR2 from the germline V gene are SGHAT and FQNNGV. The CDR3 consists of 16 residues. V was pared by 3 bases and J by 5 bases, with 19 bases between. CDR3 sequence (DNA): TGTGCCAGCAGCTTTAGAGGAGGGGCGGCCGCGGAGACCCAGTACTTC. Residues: CASSFRGGAAAETQYF.

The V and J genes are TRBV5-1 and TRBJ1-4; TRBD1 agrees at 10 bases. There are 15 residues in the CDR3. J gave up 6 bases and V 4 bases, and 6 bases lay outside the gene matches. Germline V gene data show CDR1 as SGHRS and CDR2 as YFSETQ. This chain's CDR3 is CASSEFGQGDEKLFF. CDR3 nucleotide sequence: TGCGCCAGCAGCGAATTCGGACAGGGGGATGAAAAACTGTTTTTT.

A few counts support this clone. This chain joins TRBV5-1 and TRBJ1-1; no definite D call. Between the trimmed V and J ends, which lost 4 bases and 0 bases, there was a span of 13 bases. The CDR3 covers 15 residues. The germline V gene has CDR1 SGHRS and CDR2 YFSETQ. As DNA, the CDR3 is TGCGCCAGCAGCGACCTCAGTATTTTGAACACTGAAGCTTTCTTT. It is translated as CASSDLSILNTEAFF.

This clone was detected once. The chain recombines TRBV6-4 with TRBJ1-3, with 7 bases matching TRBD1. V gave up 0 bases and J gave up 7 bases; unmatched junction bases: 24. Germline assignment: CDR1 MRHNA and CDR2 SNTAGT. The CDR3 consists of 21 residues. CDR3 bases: TGTGCCAGCAGTGACTCGAATAAGACAGGGACCCCGGAACGAGGAGGGAACACCATATATTTT. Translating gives CASSDSNKTGTPERGGNTIYF.

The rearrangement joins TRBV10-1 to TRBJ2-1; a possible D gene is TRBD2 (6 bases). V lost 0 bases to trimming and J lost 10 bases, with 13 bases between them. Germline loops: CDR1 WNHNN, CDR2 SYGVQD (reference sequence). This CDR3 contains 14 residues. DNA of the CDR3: TGCGCCAGCAGTGAGTCGGGGAGGTCTGGGGAGCAGTTCTTC. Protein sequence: CASSESGRSGEQFF.

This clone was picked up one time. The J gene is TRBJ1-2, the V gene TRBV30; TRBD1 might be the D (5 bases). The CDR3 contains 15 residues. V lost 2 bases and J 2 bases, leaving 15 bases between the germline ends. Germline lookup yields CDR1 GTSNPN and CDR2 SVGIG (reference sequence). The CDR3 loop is CAWSPDIPLNYGYTF. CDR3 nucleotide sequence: TGTGCCTGGAGTCCGGACATTCCACTGAACTATGGCTACACCTTC.

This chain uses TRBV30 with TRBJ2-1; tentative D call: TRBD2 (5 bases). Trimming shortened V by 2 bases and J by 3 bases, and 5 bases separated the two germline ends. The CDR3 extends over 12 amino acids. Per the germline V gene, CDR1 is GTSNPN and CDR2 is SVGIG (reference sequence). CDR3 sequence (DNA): TGTGCCTGGAGTCGGGACTACAATGAGCAGTTCTTC. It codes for CAWSRDYNEQFF.

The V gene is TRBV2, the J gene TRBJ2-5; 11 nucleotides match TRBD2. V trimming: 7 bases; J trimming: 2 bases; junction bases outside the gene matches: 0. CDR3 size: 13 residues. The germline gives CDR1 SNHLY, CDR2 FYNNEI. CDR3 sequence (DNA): TGTGCCAGCATAGCGGGGGGGCAAGAGACCCAGTACTTC. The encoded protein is CASIAGGQETQYF.

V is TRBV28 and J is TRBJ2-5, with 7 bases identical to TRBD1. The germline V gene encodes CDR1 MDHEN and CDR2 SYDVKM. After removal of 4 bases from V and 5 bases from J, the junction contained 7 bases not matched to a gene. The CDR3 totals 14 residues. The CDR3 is CASSYQTGTETQYF. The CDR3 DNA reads TGTGCCAGCAGTTACCAGACAGGGACGGAGACCCAGTACTTC.

The CDR3 is CASSQQWDRAYQPQHF. The CDR3 DNA is TGTGCCAGCAGCCAGCAATGGGACAGGGCCTATCAGCCCCAGCATTTT. V usage is TRBV7-8 and J usage is TRBJ1-5; 9 nucleotides line up with TRBD1. Per the germline V gene, CDR1 is SGHVS and CDR2 is FQNEAQ. V was clipped by 5 bases and J by 5 bases; unmatched bases: 10. The CDR3 contains 16 residues.

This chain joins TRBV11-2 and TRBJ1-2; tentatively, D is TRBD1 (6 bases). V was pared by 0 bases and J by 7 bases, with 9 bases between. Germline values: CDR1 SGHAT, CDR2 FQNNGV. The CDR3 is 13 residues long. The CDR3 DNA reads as TGTGCCAGCAGCTTAGAACAGGGATCTGGCTACACCTTC. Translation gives CASSLEQGSGYTF.

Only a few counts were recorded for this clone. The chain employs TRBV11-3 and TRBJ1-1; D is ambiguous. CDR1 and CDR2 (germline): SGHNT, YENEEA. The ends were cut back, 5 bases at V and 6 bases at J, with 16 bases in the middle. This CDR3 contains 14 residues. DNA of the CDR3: TGTGCCAGCAGCCTCAACCTTTACTCGTCTGAAGCTTTCTTT. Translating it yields CASSLNLYSSEAFF.